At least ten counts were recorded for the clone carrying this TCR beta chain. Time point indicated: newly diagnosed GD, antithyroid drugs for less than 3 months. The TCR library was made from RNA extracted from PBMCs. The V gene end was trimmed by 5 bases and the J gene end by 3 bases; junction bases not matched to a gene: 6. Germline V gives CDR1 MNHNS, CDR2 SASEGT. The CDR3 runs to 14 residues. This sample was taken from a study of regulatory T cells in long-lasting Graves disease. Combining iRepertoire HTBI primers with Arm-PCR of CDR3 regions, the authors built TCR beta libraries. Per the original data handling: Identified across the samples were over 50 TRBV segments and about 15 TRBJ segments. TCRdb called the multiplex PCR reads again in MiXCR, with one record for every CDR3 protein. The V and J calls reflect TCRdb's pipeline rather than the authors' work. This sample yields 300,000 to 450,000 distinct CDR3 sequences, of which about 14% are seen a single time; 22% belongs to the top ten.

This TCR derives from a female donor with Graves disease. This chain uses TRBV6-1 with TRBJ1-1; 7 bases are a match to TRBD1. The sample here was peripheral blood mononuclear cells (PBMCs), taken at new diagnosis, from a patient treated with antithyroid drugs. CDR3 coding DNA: TGTGCCAGCAGTCTCGGGACAGTCCACACTGAAGCTTTCTTT. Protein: CASSLGTVHTEAFF.